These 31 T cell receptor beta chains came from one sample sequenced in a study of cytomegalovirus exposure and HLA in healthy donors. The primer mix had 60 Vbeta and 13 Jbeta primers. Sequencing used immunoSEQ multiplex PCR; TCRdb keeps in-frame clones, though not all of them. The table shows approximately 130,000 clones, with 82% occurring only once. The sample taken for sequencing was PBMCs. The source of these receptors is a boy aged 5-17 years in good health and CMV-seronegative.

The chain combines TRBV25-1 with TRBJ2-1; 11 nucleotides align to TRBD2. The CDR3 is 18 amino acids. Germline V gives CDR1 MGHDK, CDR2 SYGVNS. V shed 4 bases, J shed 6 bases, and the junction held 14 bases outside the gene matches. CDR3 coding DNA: TGTGCCAGCAGTGTTTTGAACCCCGGGACTAGCGGTTTCAATGAGCAGTTCTTC. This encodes CASSVLNPGTSGFNEQFF.

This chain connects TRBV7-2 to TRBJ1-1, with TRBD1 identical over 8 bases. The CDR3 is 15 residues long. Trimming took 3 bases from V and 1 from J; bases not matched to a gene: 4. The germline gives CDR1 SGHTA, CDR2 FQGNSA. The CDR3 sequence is CASSLDGQGNTEAFF. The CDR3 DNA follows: TGTGCCAGCAGCTTGGACGGACAGGGGAACACTGAAGCTTTCTTT. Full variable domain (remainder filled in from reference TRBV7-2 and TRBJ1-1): GAGVSQSPSNKVTEKGKDVELRCDPISGHTALYWYRQSLGQGLEFLIYFQGNSAPDKSGLPSDRFSAERTGGSVSTLTIQRTQQEDSAVYLCASSLDGQGNTEAFFGQGTRLTVV.

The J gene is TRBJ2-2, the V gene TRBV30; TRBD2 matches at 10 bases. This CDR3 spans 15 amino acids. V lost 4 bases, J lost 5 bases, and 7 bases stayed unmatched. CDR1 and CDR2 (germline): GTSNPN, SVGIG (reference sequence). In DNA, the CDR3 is TGTGCCTGGAAGGCCAGCGGGAGGGATACCGGGGAGCTGTTTTTT. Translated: CAWKASGRDTGELFF.

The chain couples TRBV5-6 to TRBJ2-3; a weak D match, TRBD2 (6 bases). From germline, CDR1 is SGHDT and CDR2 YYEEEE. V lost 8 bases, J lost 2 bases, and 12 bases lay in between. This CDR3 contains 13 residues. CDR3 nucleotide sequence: TGTGCCAGTAGATGGCGGGACACAGATACGCAGTATTTT. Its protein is CASRWRDTDTQYF.

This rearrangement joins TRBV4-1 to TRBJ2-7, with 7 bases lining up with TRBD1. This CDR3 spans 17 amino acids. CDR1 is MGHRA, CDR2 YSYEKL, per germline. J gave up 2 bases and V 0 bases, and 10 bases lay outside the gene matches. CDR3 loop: CASSQDIPNRGAYEQYF. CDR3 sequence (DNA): TGCGCCAGCAGCCAAGATATACCGAACAGGGGAGCCTACGAGCAGTACTTC.

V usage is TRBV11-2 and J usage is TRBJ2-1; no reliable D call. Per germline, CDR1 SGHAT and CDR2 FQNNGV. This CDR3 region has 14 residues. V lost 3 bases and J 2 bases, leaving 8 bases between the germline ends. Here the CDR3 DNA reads TGTGCCAGCAGCTTCCAACAGCCCTACAATGAGCAGTTCTTC. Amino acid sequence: CASSFQQPYNEQFF.

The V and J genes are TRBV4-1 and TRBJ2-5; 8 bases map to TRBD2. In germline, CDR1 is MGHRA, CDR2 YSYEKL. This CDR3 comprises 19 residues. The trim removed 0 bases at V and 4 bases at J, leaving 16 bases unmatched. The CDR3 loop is CASSQDPDELAVKIETQYF. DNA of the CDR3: TGCGCCAGCAGCCAAGATCCCGATGAACTAGCGGTTAAGATAGAGACCCAGTACTTC.

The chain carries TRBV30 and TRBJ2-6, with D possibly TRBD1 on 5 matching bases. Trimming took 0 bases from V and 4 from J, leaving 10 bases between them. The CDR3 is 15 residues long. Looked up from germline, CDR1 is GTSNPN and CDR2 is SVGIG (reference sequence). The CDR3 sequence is CAWSVGALGANVLTF. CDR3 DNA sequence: TGTGCCTGGAGTGTAGGGGCCCTCGGGGCCAACGTCCTGACTTTC.

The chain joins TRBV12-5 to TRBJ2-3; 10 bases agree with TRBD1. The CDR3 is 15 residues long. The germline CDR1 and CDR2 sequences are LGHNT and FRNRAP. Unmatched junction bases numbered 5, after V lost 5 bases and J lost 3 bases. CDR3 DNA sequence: TGTGCTAGTGGTACTGACAGGGGGCTTACAGATACGCAGTATTTT. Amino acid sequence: CASGTDRGLTDTQYF. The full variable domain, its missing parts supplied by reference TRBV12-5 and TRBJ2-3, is DARVTQTPRHKVTEMGQEVTMRCQPILGHNTVFWYRQTMMQGLELLAYFRNRAPLDDSGMPKDRFSAEMPDATLATLKIQPSEPRDSAVYFCASGTDRGLTDTQYFGPGTRLTVL.

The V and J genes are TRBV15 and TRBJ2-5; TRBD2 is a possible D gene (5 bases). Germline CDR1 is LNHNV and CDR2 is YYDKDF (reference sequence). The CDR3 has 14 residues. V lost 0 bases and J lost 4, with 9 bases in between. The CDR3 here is CATSRDRAGETQYF. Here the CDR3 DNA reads TGTGCCACCAGCAGAGATCGGGCGGGAGAGACCCAGTACTTC.

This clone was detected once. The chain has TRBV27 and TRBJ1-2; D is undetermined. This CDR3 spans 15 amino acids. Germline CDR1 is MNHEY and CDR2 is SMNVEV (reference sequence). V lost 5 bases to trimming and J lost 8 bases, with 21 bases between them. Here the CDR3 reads CASSPGTAPYHGYTF. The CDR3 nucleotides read TGTGCCAGCAGTCCCGGAACAGCCCCATACCACGGCTACACCTTC.

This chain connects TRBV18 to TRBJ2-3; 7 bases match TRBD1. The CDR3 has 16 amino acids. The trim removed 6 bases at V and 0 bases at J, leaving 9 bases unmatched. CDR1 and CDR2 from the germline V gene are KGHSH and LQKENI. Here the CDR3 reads CASSPPQGPSTDTQYF. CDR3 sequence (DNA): TGTGCCAGCTCGCCTCCACAGGGGCCCAGCACAGATACGCAGTATTTT.

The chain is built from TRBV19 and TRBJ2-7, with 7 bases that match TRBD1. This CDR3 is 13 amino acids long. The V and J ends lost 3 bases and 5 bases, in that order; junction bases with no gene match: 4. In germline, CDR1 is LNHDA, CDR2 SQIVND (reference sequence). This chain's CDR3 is CASSIRGRNEQYF. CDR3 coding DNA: TGTGCCAGTAGTATTAGGGGGCGGAACGAGCAGTACTTC.

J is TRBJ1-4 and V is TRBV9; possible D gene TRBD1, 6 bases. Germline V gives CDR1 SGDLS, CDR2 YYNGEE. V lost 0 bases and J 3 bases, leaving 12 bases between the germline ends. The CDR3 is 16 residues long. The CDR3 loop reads CASSVGGGTANEKLFF. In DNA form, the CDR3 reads TGTGCCAGCAGCGTAGGTGGGGGCACAGCTAATGAAAAACTGTTTTTT. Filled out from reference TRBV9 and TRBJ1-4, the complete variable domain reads DSGVTQTPKHLITATGQRVTLRCSPRSGDLSVYWYQQSLDQGLQFLIQYYNGEERAKGNILERFSAQQFPDLHSELNLSSLELGDSALYFCASSVGGGTANEKLFFGSGTQLSVL.

CDR3: CSVELANYEQYF. CDR3 DNA: TGCAGCGTTGAGTTGGCCAACTACGAGCAGTACTTC. This rearrangement joins TRBV29-1 to TRBJ2-7; D is unclear. V was clipped by 3 bases and J by 3 bases, with 9 bases between them. The germline V gene encodes CDR1 SQVTM and CDR2 ANQGSEA. This CDR3 has 12 amino acids.

The CDR3 protein is CASGSSNEQFF. The CDR3 nucleotides are TGTGCTAGTGGTTCATCCAATGAGCAGTTCTTC. The V and J genes are TRBV12-5 and TRBJ2-1, with D unresolved. The CDR3 covers 11 residues. Germline V gene lookup returns CDR1 LGHNT and CDR2 FRNRAP. The V end lost 4 bases, the J end lost 6 bases, and 4 bases lay between the germline ends.

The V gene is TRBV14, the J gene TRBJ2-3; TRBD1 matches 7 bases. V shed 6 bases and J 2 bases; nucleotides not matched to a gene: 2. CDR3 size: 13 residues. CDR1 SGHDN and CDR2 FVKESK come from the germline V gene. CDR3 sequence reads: CASRGTATDTQYF. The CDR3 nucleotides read TGTGCCAGCAGAGGGACAGCCACAGATACGCAGTATTTT.

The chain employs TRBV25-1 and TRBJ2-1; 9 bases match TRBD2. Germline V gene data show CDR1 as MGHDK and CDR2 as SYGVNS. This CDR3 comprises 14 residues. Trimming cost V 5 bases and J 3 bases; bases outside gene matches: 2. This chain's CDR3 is CASSLAGIYNEQFF. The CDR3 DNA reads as TGTGCCAGCAGTCTAGCGGGGATCTACAATGAGCAGTTCTTC.

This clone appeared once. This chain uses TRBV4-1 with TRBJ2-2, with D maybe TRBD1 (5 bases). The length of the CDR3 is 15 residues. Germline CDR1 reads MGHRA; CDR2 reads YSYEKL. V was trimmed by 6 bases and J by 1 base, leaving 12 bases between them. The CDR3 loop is CASRATDLNTGELFF. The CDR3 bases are TGCGCCAGCAGGGCGACAGACTTGAACACCGGGGAGCTGTTTTTT.

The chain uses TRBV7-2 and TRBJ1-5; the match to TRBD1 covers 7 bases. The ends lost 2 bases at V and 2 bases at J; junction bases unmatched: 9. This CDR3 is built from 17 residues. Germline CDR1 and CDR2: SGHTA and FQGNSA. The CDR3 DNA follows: TGTGCCAGCAGCTTATTTCGACAGGGCTGGCGCAATCAGCCCCAGCATTTT. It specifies CASSLFRQGWRNQPQHF.

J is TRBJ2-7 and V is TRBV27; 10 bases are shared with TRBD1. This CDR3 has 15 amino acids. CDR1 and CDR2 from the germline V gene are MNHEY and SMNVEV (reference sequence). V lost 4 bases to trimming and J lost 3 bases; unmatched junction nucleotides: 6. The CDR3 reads CASSSRDRGIYEQYF. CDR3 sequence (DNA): TGTGCCAGCAGTTCCCGGGACAGGGGAATCTACGAGCAGTACTTC.

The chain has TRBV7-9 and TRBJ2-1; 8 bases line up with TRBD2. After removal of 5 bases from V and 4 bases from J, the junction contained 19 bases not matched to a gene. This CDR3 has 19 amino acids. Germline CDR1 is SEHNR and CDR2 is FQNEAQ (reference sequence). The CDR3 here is CASSGPPRMQLADYNEQFF. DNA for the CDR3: TGTGCCAGCAGCGGACCCCCGCGGATGCAACTAGCGGATTACAATGAGCAGTTCTTC.

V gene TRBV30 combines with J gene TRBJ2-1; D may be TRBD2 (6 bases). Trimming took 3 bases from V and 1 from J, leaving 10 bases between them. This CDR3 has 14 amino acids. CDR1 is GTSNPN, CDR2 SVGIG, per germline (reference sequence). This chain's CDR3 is CAWREGWSYNEQFF. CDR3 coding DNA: TGTGCCTGGAGGGAGGGATGGTCCTACAATGAGCAGTTCTTC.

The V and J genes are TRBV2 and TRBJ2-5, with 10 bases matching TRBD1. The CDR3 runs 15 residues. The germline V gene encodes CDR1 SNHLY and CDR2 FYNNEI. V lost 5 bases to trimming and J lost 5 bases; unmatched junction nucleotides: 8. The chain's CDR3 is CASSYMTGGQETQYF. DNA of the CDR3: TGTGCCAGCAGTTATATGACAGGGGGCCAGGAGACCCAGTACTTC.

CDR3: CARSRTGVNEPQHF. The CDR3 DNA follows: TGTGCCAGAAGCCGGACAGGGGTAAATGAGCCCCAGCATTTT. V usage is TRBV7-5 and J usage is TRBJ1-5; the table's D call, TRBD1, was not checked against the DNA. TRBV7-5 is recorded as a pseudogene. There are 14 residues in the CDR3.

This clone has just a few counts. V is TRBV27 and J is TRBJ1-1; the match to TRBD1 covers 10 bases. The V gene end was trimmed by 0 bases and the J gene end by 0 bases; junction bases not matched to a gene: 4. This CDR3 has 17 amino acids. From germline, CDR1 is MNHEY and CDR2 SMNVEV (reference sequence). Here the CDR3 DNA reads TGTGCCAGCAGTTTATCGAGGGGACAGGGGATGAACACTGAAGCTTTCTTT. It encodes CASSLSRGQGMNTEAFF.

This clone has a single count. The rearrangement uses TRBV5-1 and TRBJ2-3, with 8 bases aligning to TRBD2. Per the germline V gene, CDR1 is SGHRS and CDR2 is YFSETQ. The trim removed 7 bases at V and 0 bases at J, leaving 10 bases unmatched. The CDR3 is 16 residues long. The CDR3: CASGFLAGSSTDTQYF. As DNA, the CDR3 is TGCGCCAGCGGGTTCTTAGCGGGGTCTAGCACAGATACGCAGTATTTT.

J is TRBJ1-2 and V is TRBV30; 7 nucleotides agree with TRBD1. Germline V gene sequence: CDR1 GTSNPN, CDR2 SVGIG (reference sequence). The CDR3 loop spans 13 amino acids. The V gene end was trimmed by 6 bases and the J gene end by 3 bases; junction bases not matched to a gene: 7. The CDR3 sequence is CACKDRSYYGYTF. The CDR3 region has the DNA TGTGCCTGCAAGGACAGGTCCTACTATGGCTACACCTTC.

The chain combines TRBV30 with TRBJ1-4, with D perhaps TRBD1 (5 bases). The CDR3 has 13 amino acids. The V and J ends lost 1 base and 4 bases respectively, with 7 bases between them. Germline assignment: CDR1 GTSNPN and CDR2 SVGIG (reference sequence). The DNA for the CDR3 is TGTGCCTGGAGTGACAGGAGTAATGAAAAACTGTTTTTT. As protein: CAWSDRSNEKLFF.

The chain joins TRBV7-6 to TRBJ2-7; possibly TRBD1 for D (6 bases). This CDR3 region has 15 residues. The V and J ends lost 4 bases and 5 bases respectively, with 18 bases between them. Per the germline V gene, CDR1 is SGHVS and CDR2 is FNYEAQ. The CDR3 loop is CASSSSGTRLHEQYF. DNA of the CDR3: TGTGCCAGCAGCTCTTCGGGGACACGGCTTCACGAGCAGTACTTC.

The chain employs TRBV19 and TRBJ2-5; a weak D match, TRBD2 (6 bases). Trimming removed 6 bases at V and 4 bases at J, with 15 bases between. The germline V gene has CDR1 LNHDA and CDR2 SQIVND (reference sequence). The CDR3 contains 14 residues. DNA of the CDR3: TGTGCCAGTAGGGAGCGGGTGAAGGGAGAGACCCAGTACTTC. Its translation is CASRERVKGETQYF.